At least ten counts were recorded for the clone carrying this T cell receptor beta chain. This record belongs to a study of T-cell reconstitution after alpha-beta-depleted transplantation in children. Preparation of the TCRbeta library was carried out with unique molecular identifiers. TCRdb passed the PCR reads through MiXCR, listing each CDR3 protein once. The data hold around 240,000 distinct CDR3 sequences, with approximately 9.7% observed a single time. The specimen was PBMCs from the stem cell graft donor, collected from the stem cell graft. The TCR comes from a human donor who donated a stem cell graft to a child with SCID.

The CDR3 DNA reads as TGCAGTGCCATACCCGGGCGACTAACACACAATGAGCAGTTCTTC. Its translation is CSAIPGRLTHNEQFF. The V and J genes are TRBV20-1 and TRBJ2-1, with a tentative D call TRBD2 (5 bases). The ends were cut back, 6 bases at V and 5 bases at J, with 20 bases in the middle. CDR1 and CDR2 from the germline V gene are DFQATT and SNEGSKA (reference sequence). This CDR3 contains 15 residues.